A selection of T cell receptor beta chains follows, all from one sample in a study of T cell responses to AZD1222 COVID-19 vaccine. The table came from immunoSEQ multiplex PCR; TCRdb's copy has only in-frame clones and leaves some out. In the table there are 150,000 to 200,000 clones, approximately 91% of which are singletons. Material: peripheral blood, obtained 28 days after the second AZD1222 dose. The receptors here all came from an adult who received the AZD1222 COVID-19 vaccine. Each CDR3 is given with its conserved first and last residue. A D gene is named only where the DNA matches it firmly. Clone size is stated in some rows and not others, as once, few, many or a class when expanded.

j_call v_call clone_size d_call cdr3_nt cdr3_aa
TRBJ2-2 TRBV14 - TRBD2 TGTGCCAGCAGCGGGACTAGCGGGAAACACCCTCGTTTGGAGCTGTTTTTT CASSGTSGKHPRLELFF
TRBJ2-7 TRBV7-9 - - TGTGCCAGCAGATCCGCTTCCCGGGGTCACTACGAGCAGTACTTC CASRSASRGHYEQYF
TRBJ2-3 TRBV24-1 - - TGTGCCACCAGTGATTTGGCGGAGGGCGCAGATACGCAGTATTTT CATSDLAEGADTQYF
TRBJ1-6 TRBV28 - TRBD1 TGTGCCAGCAGCGGGGACAGGGGGATGTATTCACCCCTCCACTTT CASSGDRGMYSPLHF
TRBJ1-1 TRBV28 - TRBD1 TGTGCCAGCAGTCATATCCCTGGGACAGGGGGCGGCACTGAAGCTTTCTTT CASSHIPGTGGGTEAFF
TRBJ1-1 TRBV19 - TRBD1 TGTGCCAGTAGGCGGACAGGGCGGAACACTGAAGCTTTCTTT CASRRTGRNTEAFF
TRBJ1-1 TRBV2 once - TGTGCCAGCAGTGAAAGAGAAGGCCCCCTCTCATTTTTCTTT CASSEREGPLSFFF
TRBJ2-4 TRBV11-2 few TRBD1 TGTGCCAGCAGCCAACCGGGACAGAGGAACATTCAGTACTTC CASSQPGQRNIQYF
TRBJ2-1 TRBV7-3 - TRBD2 TGTGCCAGCAGCTTGCGGGGGGGGGCCTACAATGAGCAGTTCTTC CASSLRGGAYNEQFF
TRBJ2-7 TRBV6-1 - TRBD2 TGTGCCAGCAGTGCATTTCCGCGGGAGGGCGGCGACGAGCAGTACTTC CASSAFPREGGDEQYF
TRBJ2-7 TRBV4-3 - - TGCGCCAGCAGCTCCAGAGGAACCGCTTCCTACGAGCAGTACTTC CASSSRGTASYEQYF
TRBJ2-5 TRBV5-8 - - TGTGCCAGCAGACCCCATGCGGGGACGGCCGAGACCCAGTACTTC CASRPHAGTAETQYF
TRBJ1-1 TRBV11-2 - - TGTGCCAGCAGCTTAGCGGGCCGCGCCTGGGGTGAAGCTTTCTTT CASSLAGRAWGEAFF
TRBJ2-7 TRBV3-1/TRBV3-2 - TRBD1 TGTGCCAGCAGCCGGGGACAGGAGCTCTACGAGCAGTACTTC CASSRGQELYEQYF
TRBJ2-7 TRBV23-1 - TRBD1 TGCGCCAGCAGTCAATCGGTTCCGGGACAGGGAGGCCACGAGCAGTACTTC CASSQSVPGQGGHEQYF
TRBJ2-2 TRBV24-1 - TRBD2 TGTGCCACCAGTGACCCTTTAGCGGGAGTGTCTACCGGGGAGCTGTTTTTT CATSDPLAGVSTGELFF
TRBJ2-3 TRBV9 once - TGTGCCAGCAGCGTAGCGGGTCAAGATACGCAGTATTTT CASSVAGQDTQYF
TRBJ2-1 TRBV2 - - TGTGCCAGCAGTGCTCGGGGGTCCCAGTTCTTC CASSARGSQFF
TRBJ2-5 TRBV10-1 - TRBD2 TGCGCCAGCAGTGAGTCTTTAACTAGCGGGGGTCAAGAGATCCAGTACTTC CASSESLTSGGQEIQYF